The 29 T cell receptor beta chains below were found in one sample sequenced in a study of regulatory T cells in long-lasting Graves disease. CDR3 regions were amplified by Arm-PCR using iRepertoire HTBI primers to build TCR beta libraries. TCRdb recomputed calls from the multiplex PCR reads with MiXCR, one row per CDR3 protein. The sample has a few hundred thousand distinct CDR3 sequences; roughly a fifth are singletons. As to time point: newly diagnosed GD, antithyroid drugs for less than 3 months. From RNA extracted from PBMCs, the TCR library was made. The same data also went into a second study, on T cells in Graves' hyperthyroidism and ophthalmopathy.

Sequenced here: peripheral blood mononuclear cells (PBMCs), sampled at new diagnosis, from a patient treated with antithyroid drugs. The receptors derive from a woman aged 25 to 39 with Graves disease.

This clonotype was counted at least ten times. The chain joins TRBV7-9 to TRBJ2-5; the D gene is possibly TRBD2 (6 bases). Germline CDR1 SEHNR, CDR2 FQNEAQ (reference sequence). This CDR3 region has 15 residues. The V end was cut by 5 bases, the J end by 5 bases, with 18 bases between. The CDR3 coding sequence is TGTGCCAGCAGCGGGGCCGGGAGATCAGGGGAGACCCAGTACTTC. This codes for CASSGAGRSGETQYF.

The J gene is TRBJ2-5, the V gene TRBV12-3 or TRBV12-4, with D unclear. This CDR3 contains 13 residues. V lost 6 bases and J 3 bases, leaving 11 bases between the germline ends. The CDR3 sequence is CASSPTEEETQYF. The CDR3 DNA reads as TGTGCCAGCAGCCCCACAGAAGAAGAGACCCAGTACTTC.

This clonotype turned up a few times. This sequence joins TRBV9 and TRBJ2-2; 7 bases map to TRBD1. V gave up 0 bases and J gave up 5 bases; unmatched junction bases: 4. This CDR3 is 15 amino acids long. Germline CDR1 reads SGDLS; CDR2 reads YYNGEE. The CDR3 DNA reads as TGTGCCAGCAGCGTAGAGGGACAGACGACCGGGGAGCTGTTTTTT. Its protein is CASSVEGQTTGELFF.

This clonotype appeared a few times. In DNA form, the CDR3 reads TGTGCCAGCAGCTTTTCCCTGGCGTACCCTGTTGGAGCTTTCTTT. This translates into CASSFSLAYPVGAFF. The chain carries TRBV7-9 and TRBJ1-1; D not resolved. V lost 3 bases and J 10 bases, leaving 21 bases between the germline ends. This CDR3 comprises 15 residues. Germline CDR1 is SEHNR and CDR2 is FQNEAQ (reference sequence).

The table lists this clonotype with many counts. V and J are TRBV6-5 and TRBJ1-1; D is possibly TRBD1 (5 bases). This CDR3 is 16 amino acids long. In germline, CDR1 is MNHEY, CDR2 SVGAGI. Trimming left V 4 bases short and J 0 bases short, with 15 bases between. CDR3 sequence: CASSWDWGTLNTEAFF. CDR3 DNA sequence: TGTGCCAGCAGTTGGGATTGGGGGACTTTGAACACTGAAGCTTTCTTT.

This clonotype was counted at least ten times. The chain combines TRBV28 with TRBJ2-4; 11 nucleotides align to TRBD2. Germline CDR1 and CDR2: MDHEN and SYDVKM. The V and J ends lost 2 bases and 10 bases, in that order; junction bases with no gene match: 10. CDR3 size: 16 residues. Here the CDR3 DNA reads TGTGCCAGCAGTTTAATTTTAGCGGGAGGGCCGGGGATTCAGTACTTC. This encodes CASSLILAGGPGIQYF. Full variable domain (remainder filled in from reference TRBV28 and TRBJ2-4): DVKVTQSSRYLVKRTGEKVFLECVQDMDHENMFWYRQDPGLGLRLIYFSYDVKMKEKGDIPEGYSVSREKKERFSLILESASTNQTSMYLCASSLILAGGPGIQYFGAGTRLSVL.

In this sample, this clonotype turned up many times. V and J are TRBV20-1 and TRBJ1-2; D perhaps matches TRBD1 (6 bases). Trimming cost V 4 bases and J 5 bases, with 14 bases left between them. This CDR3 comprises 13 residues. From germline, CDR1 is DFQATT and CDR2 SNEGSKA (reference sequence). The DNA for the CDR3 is TGCAGTGCTATCCTCGACAGGCAATATGGCTACACCTTC. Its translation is CSAILDRQYGYTF.

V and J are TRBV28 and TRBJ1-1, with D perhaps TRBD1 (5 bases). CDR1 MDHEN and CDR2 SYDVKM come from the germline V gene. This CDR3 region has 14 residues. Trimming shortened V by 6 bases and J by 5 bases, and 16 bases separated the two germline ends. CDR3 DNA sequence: TGTGCCAGCAGGCGCGTGGGGCCTCTGACTGAAGCTTTCTTT. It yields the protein CASRRVGPLTEAFF.

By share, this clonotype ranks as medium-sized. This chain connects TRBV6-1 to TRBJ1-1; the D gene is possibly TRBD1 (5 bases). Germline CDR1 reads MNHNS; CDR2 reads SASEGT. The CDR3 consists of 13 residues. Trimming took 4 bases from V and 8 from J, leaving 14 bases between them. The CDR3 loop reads CASSVMTETEAFF. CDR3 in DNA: TGTGCCAGCAGTGTGATGACAGAAACAGAAGCTTTCTTT.

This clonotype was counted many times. The CDR3 DNA reads TGTGCCAGCAGCCCCCTTAGGATGGGGGTTAACTATGGCTACACCTTC. Protein product: CASSPLRMGVNYGYTF. This chain uses TRBV5-6 with TRBJ1-2, with D perhaps TRBD1 (5 bases). V was trimmed by 4 bases and J by 1 base, leaving 17 bases between them. From germline, CDR1 is SGHDT and CDR2 YYEEEE. The CDR3 covers 16 residues. The entire variable domain, with the rest obtained from reference TRBV5-6 and TRBJ1-2, is as follows: DAGVTQSPTHLIKTRGQQVTLRCSPKSGHDTVSWYQQALGQGPQFIFQYYEEEERQRGNFPDRFSGHQFPNYSSELNVNALLLGDSALYLCASSPLRMGVNYGYTFGSGTRLTVV.

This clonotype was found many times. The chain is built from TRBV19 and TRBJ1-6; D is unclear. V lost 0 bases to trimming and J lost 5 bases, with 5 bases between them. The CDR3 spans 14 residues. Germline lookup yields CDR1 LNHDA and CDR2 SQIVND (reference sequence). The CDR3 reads CASSIDRNNSPLHF. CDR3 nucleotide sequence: TGTGCCAGTAGTATAGACAGGAATAATTCACCCCTCCACTTT.

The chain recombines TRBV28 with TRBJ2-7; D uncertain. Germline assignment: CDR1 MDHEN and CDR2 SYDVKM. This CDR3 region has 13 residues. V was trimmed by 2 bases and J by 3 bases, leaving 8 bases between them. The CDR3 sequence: CASSLQVLYEQYF. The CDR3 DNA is TGTGCCAGCAGTTTACAGGTGCTCTACGAGCAGTACTTC.

Here the CDR3 reads CASSGTSDTGELFF. CDR3 DNA: TGTGCCAGCTCAGGTACTTCTGACACCGGGGAGCTGTTTTTT. The J gene is TRBJ2-2, the V gene TRBV18; D not resolved. This CDR3 spans 14 amino acids. CDR1 KGHSH and CDR2 LQKENI come from the germline V gene. V was clipped by 5 bases and J by 3 bases, with 10 bases between them.

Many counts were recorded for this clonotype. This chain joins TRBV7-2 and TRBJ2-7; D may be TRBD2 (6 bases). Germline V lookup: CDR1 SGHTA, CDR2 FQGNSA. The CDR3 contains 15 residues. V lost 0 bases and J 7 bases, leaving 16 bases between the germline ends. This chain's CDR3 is CASSLARGGAGEQYF. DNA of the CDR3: TGTGCCAGCAGCTTAGCGCGGGGCGGGGCTGGGGAGCAGTACTTC. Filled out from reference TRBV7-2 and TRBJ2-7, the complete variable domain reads GAGVSQSPSNKVTEKGKDVELRCDPISGHTALYWYRQSLGQGLEFLIYFQGNSAPDKSGLPSDRFSAERTGGSVSTLTIQRTQQEDSAVYLCASSLARGGAGEQYFGPGTRLTVT.

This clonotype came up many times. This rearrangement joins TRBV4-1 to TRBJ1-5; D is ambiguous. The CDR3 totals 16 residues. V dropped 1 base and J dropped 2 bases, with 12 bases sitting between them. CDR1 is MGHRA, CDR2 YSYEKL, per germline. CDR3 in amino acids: CASSQVSGIGNQPQHF. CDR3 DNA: TGCGCCAGCAGCCAAGTTTCGGGGATCGGCAATCAGCCCCAGCATTTT.

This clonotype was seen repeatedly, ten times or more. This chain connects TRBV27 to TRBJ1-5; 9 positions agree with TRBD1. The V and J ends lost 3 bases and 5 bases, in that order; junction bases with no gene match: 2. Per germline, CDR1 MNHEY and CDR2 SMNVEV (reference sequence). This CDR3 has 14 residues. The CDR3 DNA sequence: TGTGCCAGCAGTTTGGGGACAGGGCATCAGCCCCAGCATTTT. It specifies CASSLGTGHQPQHF.

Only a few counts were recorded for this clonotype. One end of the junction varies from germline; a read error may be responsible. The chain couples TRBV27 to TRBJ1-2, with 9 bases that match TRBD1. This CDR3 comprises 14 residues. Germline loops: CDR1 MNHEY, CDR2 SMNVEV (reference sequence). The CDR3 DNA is TGTGTCAGCAGTCTGACAGGGGGGGTCTATGGCTACACCTTC. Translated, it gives CVSSLTGGVYGYTF.

The CDR3 spells CSAADNEQFF. DNA of the CDR3: TGCAGTGCTGCGGACAATGAGCAGTTCTTC. The chain links TRBV20-1 to TRBJ2-1; D unresolved. The germline CDR1 and CDR2 sequences are DFQATT and SNEGSKA (reference sequence). V was cut by 5 bases and J by 5 bases, with 4 bases left in between. This CDR3 comprises 10 residues.

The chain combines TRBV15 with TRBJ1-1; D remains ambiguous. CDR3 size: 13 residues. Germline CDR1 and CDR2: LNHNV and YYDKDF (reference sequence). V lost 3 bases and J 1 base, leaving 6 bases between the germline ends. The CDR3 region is CATSSRANTEAFF. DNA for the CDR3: TGTGCCACCAGCAGTAGAGCGAACACTGAAGCTTTCTTT.

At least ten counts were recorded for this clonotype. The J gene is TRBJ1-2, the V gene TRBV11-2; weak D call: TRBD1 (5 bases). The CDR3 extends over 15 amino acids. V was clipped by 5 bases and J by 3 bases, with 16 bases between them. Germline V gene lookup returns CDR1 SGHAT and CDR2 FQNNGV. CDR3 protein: CASSATGSRDYGYTF. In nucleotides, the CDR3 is TGTGCCAGCAGCGCCACAGGCTCCCGGGACTATGGCTACACCTTC.

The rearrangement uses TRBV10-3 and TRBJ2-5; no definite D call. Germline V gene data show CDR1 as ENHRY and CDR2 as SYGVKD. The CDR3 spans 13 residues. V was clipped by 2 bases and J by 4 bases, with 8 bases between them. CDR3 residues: CAISEELGETQYF. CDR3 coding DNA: TGTGCCATCAGTGAGGAACTGGGAGAGACCCAGTACTTC.

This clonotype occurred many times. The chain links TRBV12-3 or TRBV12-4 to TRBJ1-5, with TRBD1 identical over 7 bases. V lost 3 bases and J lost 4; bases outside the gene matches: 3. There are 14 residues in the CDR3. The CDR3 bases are TGTGCCAGCAGTTTGGACAGGCTAAATCAGCCCCAGCATTTT. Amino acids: CASSLDRLNQPQHF.

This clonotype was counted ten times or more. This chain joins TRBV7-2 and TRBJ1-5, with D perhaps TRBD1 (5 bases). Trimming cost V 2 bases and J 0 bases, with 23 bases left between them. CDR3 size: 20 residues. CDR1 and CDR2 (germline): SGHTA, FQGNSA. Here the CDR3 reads CASSLTDWMGGPLSNQPQHF. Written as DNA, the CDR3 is TGTGCCAGCAGCTTAACGGATTGGATGGGGGGACCCCTTAGCAATCAGCCCCAGCATTTT.

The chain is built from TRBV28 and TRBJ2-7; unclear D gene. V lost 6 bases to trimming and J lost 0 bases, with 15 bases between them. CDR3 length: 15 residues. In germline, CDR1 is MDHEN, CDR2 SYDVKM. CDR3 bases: TGTGCCAGCAGCGGATCTCGAGCATACTCCTACGAGCAGTACTTC. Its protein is CASSGSRAYSYEQYF.

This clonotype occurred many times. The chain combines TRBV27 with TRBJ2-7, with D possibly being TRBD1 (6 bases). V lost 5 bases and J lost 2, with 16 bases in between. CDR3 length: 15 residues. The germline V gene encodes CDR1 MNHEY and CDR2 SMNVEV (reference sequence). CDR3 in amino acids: CASSRPGQGTYEQYF. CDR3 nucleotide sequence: TGTGCCAGCAGTCGACCGGGACAAGGTACCTACGAGCAGTACTTC.

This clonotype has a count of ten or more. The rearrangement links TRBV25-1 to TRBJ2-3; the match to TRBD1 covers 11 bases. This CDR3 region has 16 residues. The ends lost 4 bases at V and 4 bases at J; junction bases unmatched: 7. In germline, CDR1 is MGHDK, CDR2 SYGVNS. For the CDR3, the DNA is TGTGCCAGCAGTGGGCCGGGACAGGGGGACCCAGATACGCAGTATTTT. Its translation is CASSGPGQGDPDTQYF.

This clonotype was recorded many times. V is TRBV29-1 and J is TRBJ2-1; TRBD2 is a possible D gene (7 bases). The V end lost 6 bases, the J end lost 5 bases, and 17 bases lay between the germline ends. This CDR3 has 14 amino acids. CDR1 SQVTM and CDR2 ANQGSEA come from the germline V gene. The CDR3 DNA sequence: TGCAGCGTCTCCCGGGGCGGGGGCAACAATGAGCAGTTCTTC. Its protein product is CSVSRGGGNNEQFF.

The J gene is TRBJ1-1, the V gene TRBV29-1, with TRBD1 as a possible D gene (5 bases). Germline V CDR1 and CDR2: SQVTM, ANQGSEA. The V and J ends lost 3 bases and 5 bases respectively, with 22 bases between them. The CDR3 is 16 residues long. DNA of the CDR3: TGCAGCGTTGACCAAGGCAGCCGTTGGGGGGGTACTGAAGCTTTCTTT. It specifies CSVDQGSRWGGTEAFF.

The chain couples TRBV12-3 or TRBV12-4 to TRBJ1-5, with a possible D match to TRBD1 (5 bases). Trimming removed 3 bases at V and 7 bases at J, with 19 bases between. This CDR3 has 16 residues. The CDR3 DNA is TGTGCCAGCAGTTTGGGGACGCCGTTGGCGGGACAGCCCCAGCATTTT. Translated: CASSLGTPLAGQPQHF.